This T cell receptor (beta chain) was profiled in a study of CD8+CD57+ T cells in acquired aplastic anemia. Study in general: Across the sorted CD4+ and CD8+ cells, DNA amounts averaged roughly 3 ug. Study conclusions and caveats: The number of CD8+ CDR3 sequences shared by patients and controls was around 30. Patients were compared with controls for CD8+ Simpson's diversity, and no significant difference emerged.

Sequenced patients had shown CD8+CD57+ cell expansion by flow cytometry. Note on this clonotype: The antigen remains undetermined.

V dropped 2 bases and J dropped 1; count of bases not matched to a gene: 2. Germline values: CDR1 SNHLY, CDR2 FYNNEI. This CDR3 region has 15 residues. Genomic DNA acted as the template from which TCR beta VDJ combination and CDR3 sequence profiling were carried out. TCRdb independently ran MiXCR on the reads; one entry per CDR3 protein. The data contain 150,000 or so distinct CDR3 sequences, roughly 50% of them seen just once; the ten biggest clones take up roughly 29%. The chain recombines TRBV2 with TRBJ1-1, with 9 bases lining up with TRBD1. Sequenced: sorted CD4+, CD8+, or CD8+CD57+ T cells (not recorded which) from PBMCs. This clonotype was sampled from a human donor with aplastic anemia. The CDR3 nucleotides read TGTGCCAGCAGTGAACTGACAGGGGGGAACACTGAAGCTTTCTTT. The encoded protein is CASSELTGGNTEAFF.